Listed below are T cell receptor beta chains from one sample, sequenced in a study of blood T cells in healthy people across ages. TCRdb ran MiXCR on the 5' RACE reads and lists one entry per CDR3 protein. In the table there are 550,000 to 650,000 distinct CDR3 sequences, about 27% of which are singletons. These data also formed part of another study, on T cells of mothers and their children.

The sample consisted of blood. Receptors were obtained from a boy between 2 and 10 years old in good health. The CDR3 runs from the conserved cysteine through the conserved F or W. A D gene is named only where the DNA matches it firmly. Clone size, where shown, is once, few, many, or a class for clones that have expanded.

V gene	J gene	D gene	clone size	CDR3 DNA	CDR3 protein
TRBV6-2/TRBV6-3	TRBJ2-1	NA	NA	TGTGCCAGCAGCCCAAGCTACTCATCCTACAATGAGCAGTTCTTC	CASSPSYSSYNEQFF
TRBV2	TRBJ2-1	NA	NA	TGTGCCAGCAGTGATCGACTCCGTAACGGTGAGCAGTTCTTC	CASSDRLRNGEQFF
TRBV12-3/TRBV12-4	TRBJ2-1	TRBD2	few	TGTGCCAGCAGTTTATTACCTAGCGGGAACTACAATGAGCAGTTCTTC	CASSLLPSGNYNEQFF
TRBV4-3	TRBJ2-1	TRBD2	few	TGCGCCAGCAGCCAAGATCTAGGGACTAGCGCGCACAATGAGCAGTTCTTC	CASSQDLGTSAHNEQFF
TRBV20-1	TRBJ1-2	NA	few	TGCAGTGCTAGAGAGGGACTTGGCTACACCTTC	CSAREGLGYTF
TRBV5-1	TRBJ1-2	NA	NA	TGCGCCAGCAGCTTGGCGTCACGGGATGGCTACACCTTC	CASSLASRDGYTF
TRBV7-9	TRBJ2-1	NA	few	TGTGCCAGCAGCTTAGAAGGTGCAGCCAATGAGCAGTTCTTC	CASSLEGAANEQFF
TRBV12-3/TRBV12-4	TRBJ2-4	NA	few	TGTGCCAGCAGTTCGACGACAGTAAACATTCAGTACTTC	CASSSTTVNIQYF
TRBV24-1	TRBJ2-2	NA	NA	TGTGCCACCAGTGATGGGGGGTTAGGGGAGCTGTTTTTT	CATSDGGLGELFF
TRBV6-1	TRBJ2-7	NA	NA	TGTGCCAGCGCTGACAGGCGCTCCTACGAGCAGTACTTC	CASADRRSYEQYF
TRBV29-1	TRBJ2-3	TRBD2	NA	TGCAGCGTTGAAGATCTGGGGACTAGCGGAACAGATACGCAGTATTTT	CSVEDLGTSGTDTQYF
TRBV6-1	TRBJ2-1	NA	NA	TGTGCCAGCAGTGAGGTAGCTAGCAATGAGCAGTTCTTC	CASSEVASNEQFF
TRBV6-2/TRBV6-3	TRBJ1-2	NA	NA	TGTGCCAGCAGAGCCCAAGCTAACTATGGCTACACCTTC	CASRAQANYGYTF
TRBV29-1	TRBJ2-2	NA	NA	TGCAGCGGGACCAGAGGGACCGGGGAGCTGTTTTTT	CSGTRGTGELFF
TRBV27	TRBJ2-7	NA	NA	TGTGCCAGCAGTTCCACTGCCTCCTACGAGCAGTACTTC	CASSSTASYEQYF
TRBV7-9	TRBJ2-7	NA	NA	TGTGCCAGTGCTAGGACAGACCCCCTGAACTACGAGCAGTACTTC	CASARTDPLNYEQYF
TRBV5-1	TRBJ1-2	NA	once	TGCGCCAGCAGCCCGGATGGATCTGGCTACACCTTC	CASSPDGSGYTF
TRBV3-1	TRBJ2-1	TRBD2	few	TGTGCCAGCAGCCATTTTGCGGGAGTCTCCTACAATGAGCAGTTCTTC	CASSHFAGVSYNEQFF
TRBV7-9	TRBJ2-5	TRBD2	NA	TGTGCCAGCCACTCCAATAGCGGGGGGGAAGGAGAGACCCAGTACTTC	CASHSNSGGEGETQYF
TRBV10-3	TRBJ2-7	NA	few	TGTGCCATCAGTACCCCAGGGTACGAGCAGTACTTC	CAISTPGYEQYF
TRBV2	TRBJ2-5	NA	NA	TGTGCCAGCAGTGAAGGGCTAGCGAAACAAGAGACCCAGTACTTC	CASSEGLAKQETQYF
TRBV12-3/TRBV12-4	TRBJ2-1	TRBD2	many	TGTGCCAGCAGCCCCGGCGGGGGAAGCTCCTACAATGAGCAGTTCTTC	CASSPGGGSSYNEQFF
TRBV12-3/TRBV12-4	TRBJ1-1	NA	few	TGTGCCAGCAGTTCCCTAGGGGCAGTCTACAACACTGAAGCTTTCTTT	CASSSLGAVYNTEAFF
TRBV7-2	TRBJ2-3	NA	NA	TGTGCCAGCAGCTCATCATGGAGGGATACGCAGTATTTT	CASSSSWRDTQYF
TRBV6-2/TRBV6-3	TRBJ2-2	NA	few	TGTGCCAGCAGTTTCCAGAAAACCGGGGAGCTGTTTTTT	CASSFQKTGELFF
TRBV19	TRBJ1-5	NA	NA	TGTGCCAGTAGTATCCCAGGGGATAGCAATCAGCCCCAGCATTTT	CASSIPGDSNQPQHF
TRBV20-1	TRBJ2-3	TRBD2	NA	TGCAGTGCTAGTTGGGAGGGGCTGAAAGATACGCAGTATTTT	CSASWEGLKDTQYF
TRBV7-3	TRBJ2-5	NA	few	TGTGCCAGCAGCCCCGGCGGGGCCGGTGGGACCCAGTACTTC	CASSPGGAGGTQYF
TRBV10-3	TRBJ2-5	NA	NA	TGTGCCATTAGCCAGCAAGAGACCCAGTACTTC	CAISQQETQYF
TRBV10-2	TRBJ2-5	NA	NA	TGCGCCAGCAGTGAACTCAGGGTCGGGACCCAGTACTTC	CASSELRVGTQYF
TRBV19	TRBJ2-1	TRBD2	many	TGTGCCAGTAGTTTGCGGGAGGGCGGCGCCTACAATGAGCAGTTCTTC	CASSLREGGAYNEQFF
TRBV20-1	TRBJ2-1	TRBD2	few	TGCAGTGCTAGAGAACCGGGACTACTCCAAAATGAGCAGTTCTTC	CSAREPGLLQNEQFF
TRBV28	TRBJ2-2	NA	many	TGTGCCATCGAGGGGTACACCGGGGAGCTGTTTTTT	CAIEGYTGELFF
TRBV5-1	TRBJ2-3	NA	NA	TGCGCCAGCAGCCCCCGGGCAGGCGGATATACGCAGTATTTT	CASSPRAGGYTQYF
TRBV12-3/TRBV12-4	TRBJ2-7	NA	NA	TGTGCCAGCAGTTTATGGGGCCGGGCCCGAAAATACGAGCAGTACTTC	CASSLWGRARKYEQYF
TRBV7-2	TRBJ2-6	NA	once	TGTGCCAGCAGCTTACGCGGAAGCAGGTCCCTCTCTGGGGCCAACGTCCTGACTTTC	CASSLRGSRSLSGANVLTF
TRBV30	TRBJ2-5	TRBD1	NA	TGTGCCTGGTCCGCGGGACAGGACAGTGGAGAGACCCAGTACTTC	CAWSAGQDSGETQYF
TRBV5-1	TRBJ1-6	NA	few	TGCGCCAGCAGCTTGGAAGGGAATTCACCCCTCCACTTT	CASSLEGNSPLHF
TRBV20-1	TRBJ2-7	NA	NA	TGCAGTGCTAGAGAGGGAGCAGGGTTCAGAACATACGAGCAGTACTTC	CSAREGAGFRTYEQYF